This T cell receptor beta chain emerged from a study of cytomegalovirus exposure and HLA in healthy donors. Researchers ran the PCR with 60 Vbeta and 13 Jbeta primers. Method: immunoSEQ multiplex PCR; TCRdb's copy keeps in-frame clones and lacks some. The sample has around 59,000 clones, roughly 84% seen once. This CDR3 spans 14 amino acids. Per germline, CDR1 SGHRS and CDR2 YFSETQ. V shed 4 bases, J shed 3 bases, and the junction held 3 bases outside the gene matches. The chain carries TRBV5-1 and TRBJ2-2; 7 bases map to TRBD1. The receptor was derived from a human donor in good health. Sequenced input: PBMCs. CDR3 sequence: CASSDTGDTGELFF. The CDR3 DNA sequence: TGCGCCAGCAGCGACACAGGGGACACCGGGGAGCTGTTTTTT.